This T cell receptor (beta chain) was identified during a study of T-cell reconstitution after alpha-beta-depleted transplantation in children. This clonotype was detected once. The V end lost 1 base, the J end lost 3 bases, and 10 bases lay between the germline ends. This CDR3 contains 15 residues. Germline V gene sequence: CDR1 SGHTA, CDR2 FQGNSA. Preparing the TCRbeta library involved the use of unique molecular identifiers. TCRdb re-derived calls from the PCR reads in MiXCR, one entry per CDR3 protein. Among about 500,000 distinct CDR3 sequences listed, less than 35% were seen once. The chain uses TRBV7-2 and TRBJ1-3; perhaps TRBD1 as D (5 bases). The receptor comes from a human donor who donated a stem cell graft to a child with aplastic anemia. Here the sequenced sample was PBMCs from the stem cell graft donor, taken from the stem cell graft. This chain's CDR3 is CASSLGGTYGNTIYF. The CDR3 DNA is TGTGCCAGCAGCTTAGGCGGGACGTATGGAAACACCATATATTTT.